This T cell receptor (beta chain) is drawn from a study of cytomegalovirus exposure and HLA in healthy donors. Findings and caveats of the study: Specificity of a few CMV-associated chains for CMV antigens was verified in vitro. Reportedly, cytomegalovirus status was diagnosed with high sensitivity and specificity. When analyzed later, the rates of TCR association showed variation by HLA locus, with DRB1 the most and HLA-C the fewest.

Use of 60 Vbeta and 13 Jbeta primers characterized the PCR. Only in-frame clones appear in the TCRdb table, and some are missing; sequencing was by immunoSEQ multiplex PCR. The repertoire consists of tens of thousands of clones, with about 83% occurring once and the leading ten covering 4.3%. CDR1 is MNHEY, CDR2 SVGAGI, per germline. Losses at the gene ends were 5 bases for V and 5 bases for J; bases not matched to a gene: 9. The CDR3 extends over 15 amino acids. As to this clone: Its specificity is unknown.

Sequenced input: PBMCs. The receptor's source is a man aged 30-40 years in good health and CMV-seronegative. The V call is TRBV6-5, the J call TRBJ2-5; 9 nucleotides match TRBD1. In DNA form, the CDR3 reads TGTGCCAGCAGTGGTGGGACAGGGTGGACGGAGACCCAGTACTTC. It specifies CASSGGTGWTETQYF.